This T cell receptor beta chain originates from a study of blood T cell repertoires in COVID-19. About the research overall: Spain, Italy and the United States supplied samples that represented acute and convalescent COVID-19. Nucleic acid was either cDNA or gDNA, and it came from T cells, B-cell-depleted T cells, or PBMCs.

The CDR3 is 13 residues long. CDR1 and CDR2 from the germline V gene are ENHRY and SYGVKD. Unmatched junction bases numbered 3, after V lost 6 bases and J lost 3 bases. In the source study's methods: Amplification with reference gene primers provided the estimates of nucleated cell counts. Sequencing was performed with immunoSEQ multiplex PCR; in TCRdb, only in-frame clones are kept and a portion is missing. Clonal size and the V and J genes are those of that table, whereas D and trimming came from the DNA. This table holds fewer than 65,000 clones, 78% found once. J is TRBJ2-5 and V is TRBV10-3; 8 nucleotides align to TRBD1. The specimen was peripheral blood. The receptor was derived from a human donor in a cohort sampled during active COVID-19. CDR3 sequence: CAISLTGEETQYF. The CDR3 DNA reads TGTGCCATCAGCCTGACAGGGGAAGAGACCCAGTACTTC.